A selection of T cell receptor beta chains follows, all from one sample in a study of early T cells in non-severe SARS-CoV-2 infection. TCRdb independently ran MiXCR on the 5' RACE reads; one entry per CDR3 protein. The profile shows roughly 17,000 distinct CDR3 sequences, about 5% of them singletons. The sequenced sample was whole blood. These receptors were taken from an adult who was a healthcare worker with PCR-confirmed SARS-CoV-2 infection or an uninfected control (not recorded which). The CDR3 runs from the conserved cysteine through the conserved F or W. A D gene is named only where the DNA matches it firmly. The size entry is marked missing in some rows and otherwise reads once, few, many or a size class.

TRBV5-1	TRBJ2-5	-	TRBD1	TGCGCCAGCAGCTCCTATACAGGGGCAGAGACCCAGTACTTC	CASSSYTGAETQYF
TRBV5-4	TRBJ2-1	many	TRBD2	TGTGCCAGCAGCTTGGAATTTACTAGCGGGAGGCGGTCCTACAATGAGCAGTTCTTC	CASSLEFTSGRRSYNEQFF
TRBV7-9	TRBJ1-1	-	-	TGTGCCAGCAGCTCTCAGGGGAATGAAGCTTTCTTT	CASSSQGNEAFF
TRBV6-5	TRBJ1-1	many	-	TGTGCCAGCAGTTACGGGGTCAGGGTGAACACTGAAGCTTTCTTT	CASSYGVRVNTEAFF
TRBV12-3/TRBV12-4	TRBJ1-6	many	-	TGTGCCAGCAGTCCCGAGGGGGGCTATAATTCACCCCTCCACTTT	CASSPEGGYNSPLHF
TRBV7-2	TRBJ2-3	many	TRBD2	TGTGCCAGCAGCCTTAGCGGGAGGCGAGGAGATACGCAGTATTTT	CASSLSGRRGDTQYF
TRBV28	TRBJ1-3	-	-	TGTGCCAGCAGTTTCGGGGGCTCTGGAAACACCATATATTTT	CASSFGGSGNTIYF
TRBV19	TRBJ2-5	few	-	TGTGCCAGTGGAAAGCGGGAGACCCAGTACTTC	CASGKRETQYF
TRBV5-1	TRBJ2-1	many	-	TGCGCCAGCAGCACCGGACAGAGCTCCTACAATGAGCAGTTCTTC	CASSTGQSSYNEQFF
TRBV7-9	TRBJ1-4	-	-	TGTGCCGCCAGCTCCTTCCGGACAGCAACTAATGAAAAACTGTTTTTT	CAASSFRTATNEKLFF
TRBV7-8	TRBJ1-2	-	-	TGTGCCAGCAGCTTAGCTCTGGGAAGCGGCTACACCTTC	CASSLALGSGYTF
TRBV20-1	TRBJ1-1	few	-	TGCAGTGCTTTGGGCAGTCGAGAAACTGAAGCTTTCTTT	CSALGSRETEAFF
TRBV5-4	TRBJ2-3	few	-	TGTGCCAGCAGCTTGCAGGTCCTTAGCACAGATACGCAGTATTTT	CASSLQVLSTDTQYF
TRBV19	TRBJ2-2	few	-	TGTGCCAGTAGACGACAGGGCGGGGTACGGGATACCGGGGAGCTGTTTTTT	CASRRQGGVRDTGELFF
TRBV11-2	TRBJ2-5	many	-	TGTGCCAGCAGCTTAAGGGGGGCCCTGGAGACCCAGTACTTC	CASSLRGALETQYF
TRBV27	TRBJ2-7	many	-	TGTGCCAGCAGTTTGCGGGACACCTCCTACGAGCAGTACTTC	CASSLRDTSYEQYF
TRBV2	TRBJ2-3	many	-	TGTGCCACGCCGGGAGCCGATGGGGGAGATACGCAGTATTTT	CATPGADGGDTQYF
TRBV28	TRBJ2-7	many	-	TGTGCCAGCAGTTTCGGGACATCTGGAGAGCAGTACTTC	CASSFGTSGEQYF
TRBV5-1	TRBJ2-3	-	-	TGCGCCAGCAGCTTGGGGATAGCGGACACAGATACGCAGTATTTT	CASSLGIADTDTQYF
TRBV5-4	TRBJ2-3	many	-	TGTGCCAGCACTAGCGCCAACACAGATACGCAGTATTTT	CASTSANTDTQYF
TRBV21-1	TRBJ1-5	medium-sized	-	TGTGCCAGCAGCGCTCGGTGCAGGGCGAGCAATCAGCCCCAGCATTTT	CASSARCRASNQPQHF
TRBV3-1	TRBJ2-1	medium-sized	-	TGTGCCAGCAGCCTCCGCGGATCATCGAATGAGCAGTTCTTC	CASSLRGSSNEQFF
TRBV4-1	TRBJ2-7	many	-	TGCGCCAGCAGCCAAGATGAGTACGAGCAGTACTTC	CASSQDEYEQYF
TRBV11-2	TRBJ2-3	many	TRBD2	TGTGCCAGCAGCCCAGCGGGAGTTAGTACAGATACGCAGTATTTT	CASSPAGVSTDTQYF
TRBV24-1	TRBJ2-3	few	TRBD2	TGTGCCACCAGTGTACGTCTGACTAGCGGAAGCCGCACAGATACGCAGTATTTT	CATSVRLTSGSRTDTQYF
TRBV7-9	TRBJ1-1	medium-sized	-	TGTGCCAGCAGCGGACGGAACACTGAAGCTTTCTTT	CASSGRNTEAFF
TRBV4-3	TRBJ2-1	few	-	TGCGCCAGCAGCCATACGGGAGAGTCCTACAATGAGCAGTTCTTC	CASSHTGESYNEQFF
TRBV29-1	TRBJ2-1	many	TRBD2	TGCAGCACTGGACTAGCGGAGTTGAATGAGCAGTTCTTC	CSTGLAELNEQFF
TRBV20-1	TRBJ2-3	medium-sized	TRBD2	TGCAGTGCTCCCCCTAGCGGGAGAACAGATACGCAGTATTTT	CSAPPSGRTDTQYF
TRBV20-1	TRBJ2-3	many	TRBD2	TGCAGTGCCACGAGCATTACTAGCGGACCTAGCACAGATACGCAGTATTTT	CSATSITSGPSTDTQYF
TRBV20-1	TRBJ2-1	medium-sized	-	TGCAGTGCGTCCGGCCCCTACAATGAGCAGTTCTTC	CSASGPYNEQFF
TRBV20-1	TRBJ1-1	few	-	TGCAGTGCTAGAGCGGGTAGGAATCAAGGCGCTTTCTTT	CSARAGRNQGAFF
TRBV25-1	TRBJ2-1	few	-	TGTGCCAGCAGGATGGGGGCCGTGGGCAATGAGCAGTTCTTC	CASRMGAVGNEQFF
TRBV5-1	TRBJ2-6	many	-	TGCGCCAGCACAGTCTCTGGGGCCAACGTCCTGACTTTC	CASTVSGANVLTF
TRBV29-1	TRBJ1-1	medium-sized	TRBD1	TGCAGCGTTACCTGGACAGGGCTGAACACTGAAGCTTTCTTT	CSVTWTGLNTEAFF
TRBV29-1	TRBJ1-2	-	TRBD1	TGCAGCGTTGAGGGACAGGGGAACTATGGCTACACCTTC	CSVEGQGNYGYTF
TRBV27	TRBJ2-1	many	-	TGTGCCAGCAGTCCCACCGGGGAGGAGCAGTTCTTC	CASSPTGEEQFF
TRBV6-5	TRBJ1-2	many	-	TGTGCCAGCACCATCGGACCCCCTAACTATGGCTACACCTTC	CASTIGPPNYGYTF
TRBV20-1	TRBJ1-6	medium-sized	-	TGCAGTGCACGAACGGGGCTCGGGAAAAATTCACCCCTCCACTTT	CSARTGLGKNSPLHF
TRBV7-6	TRBJ2-3	many	-	TGTGCCAGCAGCCGAGATGGGAGTACAGATACGCAGTATTTT	CASSRDGSTDTQYF
TRBV18	TRBJ1-1	few	-	TGTGCCAGCTCACCCCGACAGGTCGTGAACACTGAAGCTTTCTTT	CASSPRQVVNTEAFF